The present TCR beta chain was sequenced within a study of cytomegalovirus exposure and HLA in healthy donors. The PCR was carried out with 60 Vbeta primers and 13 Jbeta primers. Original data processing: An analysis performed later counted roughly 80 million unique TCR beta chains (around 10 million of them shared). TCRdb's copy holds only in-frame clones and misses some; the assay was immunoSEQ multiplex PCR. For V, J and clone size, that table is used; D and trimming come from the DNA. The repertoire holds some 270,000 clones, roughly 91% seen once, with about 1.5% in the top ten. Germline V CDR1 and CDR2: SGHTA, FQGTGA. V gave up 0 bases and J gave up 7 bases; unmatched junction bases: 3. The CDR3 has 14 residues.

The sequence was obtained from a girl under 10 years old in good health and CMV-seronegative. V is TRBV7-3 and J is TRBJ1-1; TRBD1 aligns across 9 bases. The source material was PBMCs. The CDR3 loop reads CASSLTRDRDEAFF. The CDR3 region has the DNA TGTGCCAGCAGCTTAACTCGGGACAGGGATGAAGCTTTCTTT.